The 30 T cell receptor beta chains below were found in one sample sequenced in a study of T cell responses to AZD1222 COVID-19 vaccine. The data were produced by immunoSEQ multiplex PCR, yet TCRdb's version contains in-frame clones alone and is incomplete. The table has some 180,000 clones, 90% to 95% seen once. This sample comprised peripheral blood, obtained 28 days after the second AZD1222 dose. The receptors come from an adult who received the AZD1222 COVID-19 vaccine.

The chain employs TRBV5-8 and TRBJ1-5; no reliable D call. The CDR3 length is 13 residues. Germline-derived CDR1 and CDR2 are SGHTS and YDEGEE. V gave up 0 bases and J gave up 0 bases, with 1 base separating them. In nucleotides, the CDR3 is TGTGCCAGCAGCTTGGATAGCAATCAGCCCCAGCATTTT. Translated, it gives CASSLDSNQPQHF. Complete variable domain (other parts from reference TRBV5-8 and TRBJ1-5): EAGVTQSPTHLIKTRGQQATLRCSPISGHTSVYWYQQALGLGLQFLLWYDEGEERNRGNFPPRFSGRQFPNYSSELNVNALELEDSALYLCASSLDSNQPQHFGDGTRLSIL.

The chain carries TRBV27 and TRBJ2-7; 10 bases match TRBD1. CDR1 is MNHEY, CDR2 SMNVEV, per germline (reference sequence). The CDR3 is 16 amino acids. The J segment lost 0 bases and the V segment lost 6 bases, leaving 8 bases of the junction unmatched. CDR3 nucleotides: TGTGCCAGCAGGCGGGACAGGGGCCCGAGCTCCTACGAGCAGTACTTC. This sequence encodes CASRRDRGPSSYEQYF.

The CDR3 here is CASSRKLQRNEQFF. CDR3 in DNA: TGTGCCAGCAGCCGAAAACTTCAGCGGAATGAGCAGTTCTTC. V and J are TRBV3-1 (or the pseudogene TRBV3-2) and TRBJ2-1, with D possibly TRBD2 on 5 matching bases. Germline V gene data show CDR1 as LGHDT and CDR2 as YNNKEL (reference sequence). Trimming left V 4 bases short and J 7 bases short, with 14 bases between. CDR3 length: 14 amino acids.

The chain uses TRBV5-4 and TRBJ2-7, with 7 nucleotides matching TRBD1. This CDR3 is 14 amino acids long. V shed 0 bases, J shed 7 bases, and the junction held 7 bases outside the gene matches. The germline V gene encodes CDR1 SGHNT and CDR2 YYREEE (reference sequence). The CDR3 DNA reads as TGTGCCAGCAGCTTGGCCGGGACAGTCGGTGAGCAGTACTTC. Protein product: CASSLAGTVGEQYF.

The rearrangement uses TRBV25-1 and TRBJ2-7; D gene uncertain. The V end was cut by 5 bases, the J end by 6 bases, with 11 bases between. From germline, CDR1 is MGHDK and CDR2 SYGVNS. This CDR3 is 12 amino acids long. CDR3 residues: CASSPLGFEQYF. As DNA, the CDR3 is TGTGCCAGCAGTCCTCTGGGCTTCGAGCAGTACTTC.

The chain has TRBV7-9 and TRBJ2-5; 8 bases are shared with TRBD1. With 3 bases clipped from V and 5 bases from J, the junction kept 5 bases outside the gene matches. The CDR3 is 14 amino acids. The germline CDR1 and CDR2 sequences are SEHNR and FQNEAQ (reference sequence). The CDR3 sequence is CASSLDRDGETQYF. DNA of the CDR3: TGTGCCAGCAGCTTGGACAGGGATGGGGAGACCCAGTACTTC.

About this clone itself: Other DNA sequences from this sample encode an identical CDR3 as well. The chain uses TRBV2 and TRBJ1-1; 7 bases align to TRBD1. The V segment lost 2 bases and the J segment 1 base; nucleotides outside the gene matches: 1. The germline V gene has CDR1 SNHLY and CDR2 FYNNEI. The CDR3 sequence is 14 residues long. CDR3 region: CASSERQGNTEAFF. Here the CDR3 DNA reads TGTGCCAGCAGTGAACGACAGGGGAACACTGAAGCTTTCTTT.

This clone appeared a single time. Other DNA sequences within the sample encode an identical CDR3. The chain employs TRBV19 and TRBJ1-1, with D uncertain. V was clipped by 0 bases and J by 2 bases, with 10 bases between them. This CDR3 has 15 amino acids. In germline, CDR1 is LNHDA, CDR2 SQIVND (reference sequence). CDR3 bases: TGTGCCAGTAGTATAGATCCGACACTCAACACTGAAGCTTTCTTT. It yields the protein CASSIDPTLNTEAFF.

A single count supports this clone. Different DNA sequences within this sample yield the same CDR3. The chain links TRBV28 to TRBJ1-5; D perhaps matches TRBD1 (6 bases). CDR3 length equals 14 residues. V dropped 4 bases and J dropped 0 bases, with 7 bases sitting between them. CDR1 and CDR2 from the germline V gene are MDHEN and SYDVKM. The CDR3 bases are TGTGCCAGCAGTTACAGGGTTAGCAATCAGCCCCAGCATTTT. It is translated as CASSYRVSNQPQHF.

J is TRBJ2-7 and V is TRBV19, with TRBD2 matching over 11 bases. The V gene's germline CDR1 is LNHDA and CDR2 SQIVND (reference sequence). Losses at the gene ends were 5 bases for V and 0 bases for J; bases not matched to a gene: 9. The CDR3 is made up of 17 amino acids. Written as DNA, the CDR3 is TGTGCCAGTAGTCTCGGGACTAGCGGTTTATACTCCTACGAGCAGTACTTC. Protein product: CASSLGTSGLYSYEQYF.

This clone was found once. The rearrangement joins TRBV6-5 to TRBJ2-7, with a possible D match to TRBD1 (6 bases). Germline CDR1 MNHEY, CDR2 SVGAGI. V lost 8 bases and J lost 6, with 11 bases in between. This CDR3 has 11 amino acids. As DNA, the CDR3 is TGTGCCAGCCTACAGGGCAGCGAGCAGTACTTC. Translating it yields CASLQGSEQYF.

The chain uses TRBV11-3 and TRBJ1-3, with D possibly matching TRBD1 (6 bases). The V end was cut by 2 bases, the J end by 0 bases, with 8 bases between. Germline lookup yields CDR1 SGHNT and CDR2 YENEEA. This CDR3 contains 15 residues. The CDR3 nucleotides are TGTGCCAGCAGCTTACGGACAGACTCTGGAAACACCATATATTTT. Protein sequence: CASSLRTDSGNTIYF.

This chain connects TRBV5-6 to TRBJ1-2; the D gene is possibly TRBD1 (6 bases). V was clipped by 0 bases and J by 6 bases, with 12 bases between them. The CDR3 consists of 14 residues. Germline V gene sequence: CDR1 SGHDT, CDR2 YYEEEE. CDR3 sequence reads: CASSLGGRSDGYTF. The CDR3 DNA reads TGTGCCAGCAGCTTGGGGGGGCGCTCAGATGGCTACACCTTC.

This chain joins TRBV6-2 or TRBV6-3 and TRBJ2-1; maybe TRBD1 (5 bases). Germline CDR1 and CDR2: MNHEY and SVGEGT. The CDR3 is made up of 15 amino acids. V lost 0 bases to trimming and J lost 6 bases, with 12 bases between them. The CDR3 DNA sequence: TGTGCCAGCAGTTACTCGCCCAGGGTTGGCAATGAGCAGTTCTTC. Its protein is CASSYSPRVGNEQFF.

J is TRBJ2-5 and V is TRBV5-5; D could derive from TRBD1 or TRBD2 (5 bases each). This CDR3 has 14 amino acids. CDR1 is SGHKS and CDR2 is YYEKEE in the germline V gene (reference sequence). Deletions cut 3 bases from V and 5 bases from J, with 14 bases between. For the CDR3, the DNA is TGTGCCAGCAGCTCATTTGAGGGGACGGAGACCCAGTACTTC. Translation: CASSSFEGTETQYF. Looking up the rest from reference TRBV5-5 and TRBJ2-5 gives the full variable domain: DAGVTQSPTHLIKTRGQQVTLRCSPISGHKSVSWYQQVLGQGPQFIFQYYEKEERGRGNFPDRFSARQFPNYSSELNVNALLLGDSALYLCASSSFEGTETQYFGPGTRLLVL.

This clone was seen once. The chain joins TRBV30 to TRBJ2-2; D gene uncertain. CDR1 and CDR2 from the germline V gene are GTSNPN and SVGIG (reference sequence). The CDR3 covers 12 residues. V was clipped by 3 bases and J by 4 bases, with 6 bases between them. In nucleotides, the CDR3 is TGTGCCTGGAGGTGGGGCACCGGGGAGCTGTTTTTT. Translating gives CAWRWGTGELFF.

The chain recombines TRBV11-2 with TRBJ2-1; 10 nucleotides match TRBD2. The CDR3 consists of 17 residues. Germline V CDR1 and CDR2: SGHAT, FQNNGV. Trimming removed 6 bases from V and 3 bases from J; junction bases left unmatched: 11. CDR3 sequence: CASSLAGARGIYNEQFF. The CDR3 nucleotides are TGTGCCAGCAGTCTAGCGGGGGCGCGCGGGATCTACAATGAGCAGTTCTTC.

The chain links TRBV4-2 to TRBJ1-1; D is undetermined. Germline values: CDR1 LGHNA, CDR2 YNFKEQ. The V end lost 0 bases, the J end lost 5 bases, and 13 bases lay between the germline ends. The CDR3 extends over 15 amino acids. In DNA form, the CDR3 reads TGTGCCAGCAGCCAAGATTGGGGTGGAGGAACTGAAGCTTTCTTT. Its translation is CASSQDWGGGTEAFF.

This chain joins TRBV19 and TRBJ1-4; possible D gene TRBD1, 5 bases. Germline loops: CDR1 LNHDA, CDR2 SQIVND (reference sequence). The CDR3 covers 16 residues. V gave up 5 bases and J gave up 7 bases, with 20 bases separating them. CDR3 DNA sequence: TGTGCCAGTAGTCCAAATGCCAGGGTAGCGGTTGAAAAACTGTTTTTT. This codes for CASSPNARVAVEKLFF.

The chain couples TRBV25-1 to TRBJ2-7; possible D gene TRBD2, 5 bases. V was shortened by 4 bases and J by 2 bases, with 9 bases between the two germline ends. In germline, CDR1 is MGHDK, CDR2 SYGVNS. The CDR3 loop spans 13 amino acids. This CDR3 reads CASSVAGTYEQYF. The CDR3 nucleotides read TGTGCCAGCAGTGTGGCCGGGACCTACGAGCAGTACTTC.

This sequence joins TRBV29-1 and TRBJ2-7, with TRBD2 identical over 8 bases. Germline loops: CDR1 SQVTM, CDR2 ANQGSEA. The J segment lost 2 bases and the V segment lost 7 bases, leaving 10 bases of the junction unmatched. The length of the CDR3 is 14 residues. The CDR3 sequence: CSAASGSGAYEQYF. The CDR3 coding sequence is TGCAGCGCCGCGAGCGGGAGTGGGGCCTACGAGCAGTACTTC.

In its sample, this clone was seen a few times. The rearrangement links TRBV3-1 (or the pseudogene TRBV3-2) to TRBJ1-5, with TRBD1 as a possible D gene (6 bases). The germline V and J ends were trimmed by 1 base and 12 bases, with 22 bases remaining between them. The V gene's germline CDR1 is LGHDT and CDR2 YNNKEL (reference sequence). The CDR3 is 16 amino acids. The CDR3 DNA reads as TGTGCCAGCAGCCAAGGGTTACAGCTCCAGGGGATAGTCCAGCATTTT. It codes for CASSQGLQLQGIVQHF.

The rearrangement joins TRBV2 to TRBJ2-1; 14 bases line up with TRBD2. The V and J ends lost 11 bases and 7 bases, in that order; junction bases with no gene match: 10. CDR1 and CDR2 (germline): SNHLY, FYNNEI. CDR3 length: 15 amino acids. The DNA for the CDR3 is TGTGCCCCTGGGGGGACTAGCGGGAGAGGAAATGAGCAGTTCTTC. This codes for CAPGGTSGRGNEQFF.

The chain recombines TRBV30 with TRBJ1-5; weak D call: TRBD1 (5 bases). Deletions cut 2 bases from V and 7 bases from J, with 18 bases between. Germline CDR1 GTSNPN, CDR2 SVGIG (reference sequence). CDR3 length equals 15 residues. As DNA, the CDR3 is TGTGCCTGGAGTCTATGGATTGGGGCGGGACAGCCCCAGCATTTT. Translated: CAWSLWIGAGQPQHF.

The chain recombines TRBV2 with TRBJ1-2, with D hard to call. This CDR3 has 14 residues. V was cut by 2 bases and J by 4 bases, with 11 bases left in between. Looked up from germline, CDR1 is SNHLY and CDR2 is FYNNEI. CDR3 coding DNA: TGTGCCAGCAGTGAAATGGGTGAGGCCTATGGCTACACCTTC. It is translated as CASSEMGEAYGYTF.

The chain couples TRBV4-3 to TRBJ1-3, with TRBD1 matching over 7 bases. Trimming took 4 bases from V and 0 from J; bases not matched to a gene: 6. This CDR3 is built from 16 residues. Germline CDR1 LGHNA, CDR2 YSLEER. The CDR3 DNA reads as TGCGCCAGCAGCCCACAGGGGACCAACTCTGGAAACACCATATATTTT. Its protein is CASSPQGTNSGNTIYF.

This chain connects TRBV18 to TRBJ1-4; no firm D call. The V end was cut by 5 bases, the J end by 0 bases, with 4 bases between. The V gene's germline CDR1 is KGHSH and CDR2 LQKENI. This CDR3 is 13 amino acids long. The CDR3 spells CASSGATNEKLFF. DNA for the CDR3: TGTGCCAGCTCAGGTGCAACTAATGAAAAACTGTTTTTT.

This clone was counted a single time. V and J are TRBV29-1 and TRBJ1-2; 11 bases map to TRBD1. J was trimmed by 8 bases and V by 7 bases; bases with no gene match: 9. Germline V gene lookup returns CDR1 SQVTM and CDR2 ANQGSEA. The CDR3 spans 13 residues. The CDR3 DNA sequence: TGCAGCGCCCGGACAGGGGGCTTTAAAGGCTACACCTTC. This sequence encodes CSARTGGFKGYTF.

The rearrangement links TRBV12-3 or TRBV12-4 to TRBJ2-7; D call uncertain. The V gene lost 8 bases and the J gene lost 0 bases, with 8 bases spanning the gap. This CDR3 has 12 residues. The CDR3 region has the DNA TGTGCCAGCGGCTTGAGCTCCTACGAGCAGTACTTC. Translation gives CASGLSSYEQYF.

This clone was detected once. The chain employs TRBV7-9 and TRBJ2-3; the D gene is possibly TRBD2 (7 bases). In germline, CDR1 is SEHNR, CDR2 FQNEAQ (reference sequence). V dropped 1 base and J dropped 1 base, with 15 bases sitting between them. The length of the CDR3 is 17 residues. The CDR3 sequence: CASSLGSAGARTDTQYF. DNA for the CDR3: TGTGCCAGCAGCTTAGGGTCCGCGGGGGCCCGCACAGATACGCAGTATTTT.